These T cell receptor beta chains were read from a single sample in a study of T cell responses to AZD1222 COVID-19 vaccine. Sequencing used immunoSEQ multiplex PCR; TCRdb keeps in-frame clones, though not all of them. The sample shows about 150,000 clones, about 90% of them seen only once. This specimen was peripheral blood, taken 28 days after the second dose of the MenACWY control vaccine. All receptors come from an adult who received the MenACWY meningococcal vaccine as a control. The CDR3 runs from the conserved cysteine through the conserved F or W. The D gene is left open where the match is weak. Size tells how often a clone was seen (once, few, many) or the class of an expanded clone, and some rows leave it out.

v_gene,d_gene,abundance,j_gene,CDR3aa,CDR3nt
TRBV18,.,few,TRBJ1-6,CASSSNDNSPLHF,TGTGCCAGCTCCTCGAATGACAATTCACCCCTCCACTTT
TRBV2,.,.,TRBJ2-7,CASSGEGYSYEQYF,TGTGCCAGCAGTGGAGAGGGATACTCCTACGAGCAGTACTTC
TRBV28,.,.,TRBJ1-2,CASSWTDYGYTF,TGTGCCAGCAGTTGGACAGACTATGGCTACACCTTC
TRBV15,TRBD1,.,TRBJ2-1,CATSVGQGLNNEQFF,TGTGCCACCAGCGTGGGACAGGGGTTGAACAATGAGCAGTTCTTC
TRBV28,.,.,TRBJ1-4,CASSFIRREEKLFF,TGTGCCAGCAGTTTCATAAGAAGGGAAGAAAAACTGTTTTTT
TRBV18,.,.,TRBJ2-1,CASSPLQGYNEQFF,TGTGCCAGCTCACCCCTCCAGGGCTACAATGAGCAGTTCTTC
TRBV19,TRBD1,.,TRBJ2-7,CASSLGQGSVYEQYF,TGTGCCAGTAGTCTAGGACAGGGATCGGTCTACGAGCAGTACTTC
TRBV29-1,.,.,TRBJ2-3,CSVEGPMGSTDTQYF,TGCAGCGTCGAAGGGCCCATGGGGAGCACAGATACGCAGTATTTT
TRBV19,.,.,TRBJ2-2,CASSVLPGNTGELFF,TGTGCCAGTAGTGTTCTCCCCGGGAACACCGGGGAGCTGTTTTTT
TRBV11-1,.,.,TRBJ1-2,CATRRNRSYGYTF,TGTGCCACCCGAAGGAACAGATCCTATGGCTACACCTTC
TRBV6-5,.,once,TRBJ1-5,CASSYRDVFQPQHF,TGTGCCAGCAGTTACCGAGACGTCTTTCAGCCCCAGCATTTT
TRBV23-1,.,few,TRBJ1-1,CASSQSGGNTEAFF,TGCGCCAGCAGTCAATCTGGAGGTAACACTGAAGCTTTCTTT
TRBV28,TRBD1,.,TRBJ1-5,CASSFSGTGNQPQHF,TGTGCCAGCAGTTTTTCTGGGACAGGTAATCAGCCCCAGCATTTT
TRBV7-9,.,.,TRBJ2-5,CASSPSAASGETQYF,TGTGCCAGCAGCCCTTCAGCAGCCAGTGGAGAGACCCAGTACTTC
TRBV30,.,.,TRBJ1-5,CAWSADSNQPQHF,TGTGCCTGGAGTGCGGATAGCAATCAGCCCCAGCATTTT
TRBV10-3,.,few,TRBJ2-5,CAISEGSKETQYF,TGTGCCATCAGTGAGGGTTCTAAGGAGACCCAGTACTTC
TRBV7-6,.,.,TRBJ2-5,CASSSWGTRQETQYF,TGTGCCAGCAGCTCCTGGGGGACCCGCCAAGAGACCCAGTACTTC
TRBV29-1,TRBD2,.,TRBJ2-7,CSVEFGTSATYEQYF,TGCAGCGTTGAATTTGGGACTAGCGCAACCTACGAGCAGTACTTC
TRBV6-1,.,.,TRBJ1-3,CASSEYGISGNTIYF,TGTGCCAGCAGTGAATATGGCATCTCTGGAAACACCATATATTTT
TRBV4-3,TRBD1,.,TRBJ1-4,CASSQRPGQGREKLFF,TGCGCCAGCAGCCAACGACCGGGACAGGGGCGGGAAAAACTGTTTTTT
TRBV9,.,few,TRBJ2-2,CASSVAEGAPGELFF,TGTGCCAGCAGCGTAGCTGAAGGGGCGCCCGGGGAGCTGTTTTTT
TRBV5-1,.,.,TRBJ2-7,CASSLALQSPHEQYF,TGCGCCAGCAGCTTGGCCCTACAGTCTCCCCACGAGCAGTACTTC
TRBV10-3,.,.,TRBJ1-4,CAISPGGDNEKLFF,TGTGCCATCAGTCCAGGTGGAGATAATGAAAAACTGTTTTTT
TRBV6-5,TRBD2,.,TRBJ2-1,CASSLGLAGASGQFF,TGTGCCAGCAGCCTCGGACTAGCGGGAGCCTCGGGACAGTTCTTC
TRBV5-1,.,.,TRBJ2-7,CASSYNRGGNEQYF,TGCGCCAGCAGCTATAACAGGGGAGGAAACGAGCAGTACTTC
TRBV4-3,.,.,TRBJ1-2,CASSQDAGTSGYTF,TGCGCCAGCAGCCAAGACGCAGGGACTAGCGGCTACACCTTC
TRBV9,TRBD2,.,TRBJ2-7,CASSVAMGGTHEQYF,TGTGCCAGCAGCGTAGCCATGGGGGGGACCCACGAGCAGTACTTC
TRBV9,.,.,TRBJ2-3,CASSVSSPSTDTQYF,TGTGCCAGCAGCGTCTCTAGCCCTAGCACAGATACGCAGTATTTT
TRBV6-1,.,.,TRBJ1-2,CASSENYGSYGYTF,TGTGCCAGCAGTGAAAATTACGGCAGCTATGGCTACACCTTC
TRBV2,.,.,TRBJ1-5,CASSPSSPVGFSNQPQHF,TGTGCCAGCAGCCCATCCAGTCCAGTAGGGTTTAGCAATCAGCCCCAGCATTTT
TRBV2,TRBD1,.,TRBJ1-5,CASRQTGGGNQPQHF,TGTGCCAGCAGACAAACAGGGGGCGGCAATCAGCCCCAGCATTTT
TRBV28,.,once,TRBJ2-7,CASSPPIRPYEQYF,TGTGCCAGCAGCCCCCCGATCAGGCCCTACGAGCAGTACTTC
TRBV5-4,.,.,TRBJ2-5,CASSRDGRQETQYF,TGTGCCAGCAGCAGGGACGGACGACAAGAGACCCAGTACTTC
TRBV7-2,TRBD2,.,TRBJ2-3,CASSFAGGGTDTQYF,TGTGCCAGCAGCTTTGCGGGAGGAGGCACAGATACGCAGTATTTT
TRBV14,.,.,TRBJ2-1,CASSQADGGGGKFF,TGTGCCAGCAGCCAAGCCGATGGAGGGGGCGGCAAGTTCTTC
TRBV5-4,.,.,TRBJ2-7,CASSLTDSSYEQYF,TGTGCCAGCAGCTTGACTGACTCCTCCTACGAGCAGTACTTC
TRBV14,.,.,TRBJ1-2,CASSRAANYGHTF,TGTGCCAGCAGCCGCGCAGCTAACTATGGCCACACCTTC
TRBV6-4,TRBD2,.,TRBJ2-1,CASSDSPLAGINNEQFF,TGTGCCAGCAGTGACTCACCTCTAGCGGGGATTAACAATGAGCAGTTCTTC
TRBV4-1,TRBD2,.,TRBJ2-1,CASSHTRPSGYNEQFF,TGCGCCAGCAGCCACACCCGGCCTAGCGGATACAATGAGCAGTTCTTC
TRBV5-8,.,.,TRBJ1-3,CASTRGDSSGNTIYF,TGTGCCAGCACCCGGGGGGATAGCTCTGGAAACACCATATATTTT
TRBV6-2/TRBV6-3,.,.,TRBJ2-7,CASSYPRGQYSYEQYF,TGTGCCAGCAGTTACCCCCGGGGGCAGTACTCCTACGAGCAGTACTTC
TRBV18,TRBD1,.,TRBJ2-1,CASSTGVDEQFF,TGTGCCAGCTCAACAGGGGTGGATGAGCAGTTCTTC
TRBV28,TRBD1,.,TRBJ1-6,CASSLTSGTANSPLHF,TGTGCCAGCAGTTTAACCTCCGGGACAGCCAATTCACCCCTCCACTTT
TRBV24-1,TRBD1,.,TRBJ2-1,CATSDFGTARNNEQFF,TGTGCCACCAGTGATTTTGGGACAGCACGGAACAATGAGCAGTTCTTC
TRBV29-1,.,.,TRBJ2-3,CSVAPGTTLADTQYF,TGCAGCGTCGCCCCCGGGACGACTCTCGCAGATACGCAGTATTTT
TRBV12-3/TRBV12-4,.,.,TRBJ2-7,CASSLAGGYEQYF,TGTGCCAGCAGTTTAGCAGGGGGCTACGAGCAGTACTTC
TRBV18,.,once,TRBJ2-5,CASSPPGGRETQYF,TGTGCCAGCTCACCACCAGGGGGTCGGGAGACCCAGTACTTC
TRBV20-1,.,once,TRBJ2-1,CSASGDRRENEQFF,TGCAGTGCTAGTGGCGACAGGAGAGAGAATGAGCAGTTCTTC
TRBV27,TRBD1,.,TRBJ1-5,CASSWTGRVQPQHF,TGTGCCAGCAGTTGGACAGGGAGGGTTCAGCCCCAGCATTTT
TRBV28,TRBD2,.,TRBJ2-1,CASSTPGLAGYNEQFF,TGTGCCAGCAGTACCCCGGGACTAGCGGGGTACAATGAGCAGTTCTTC
TRBV5-5,.,.,TRBJ1-4,CASSLLTATNEKLFF,TGTGCCAGCAGCTTGCTGACTGCAACTAATGAAAAACTGTTTTTT
TRBV6-5,TRBD1,.,TRBJ2-7,CASSYLGQGHEQYF,TGTGCCAGCAGTTACCTCGGACAGGGCCACGAGCAGTACTTC
TRBV7-3,TRBD1,.,TRBJ2-5,CASSLNVGTGEETQYF,TGTGCCAGCAGCTTAAACGTCGGGACAGGAGAAGAGACCCAGTACTTC
TRBV28,.,.,TRBJ1-3,CASPSSSGNTIYF,TGTGCCAGCCCTTCCAGCTCTGGAAACACCATATATTTT
TRBV14,TRBD1,.,TRBJ2-1,CASSQVGTGGVF,TGTGCCAGCAGCCAAGTTGGGACAGGGGGCGTCTTC
TRBV28,TRBD1,.,TRBJ2-2,CADRETGELFF,TGTGCCGACAGGGAGACCGGGGAGCTGTTTTTT
TRBV4-3,TRBD1,.,TRBJ1-2,CASSQGQGVYGYTF,TGCGCCAGCAGCCAAGGACAGGGGGTCTATGGCTACACCTTC